This T cell receptor beta chain was captured by sequencing in a study of human T cells and chemical hapten exposure. Study in general: While the approximately 25-week study was under way, patients received diphenylcyclopropenone on the scalp every week. Per-sample variation in TCR yield stemmed mainly from small pooled library volume differences. Study conclusions and caveats: The donor cohort had alopecia, so its immune response may not match that of healthy people.

Library construction involved attaching unique molecular identifiers to individual cDNA molecules, which allowed quantitative, reproducible TCR counting. TCRdb re-called the RACE reads through MiXCR, storing one row per CDR3 protein. The sample records about 120,000 distinct CDR3 sequences, approximately 10% being singletons. V was pared by 1 base and J by 4 bases, with 14 bases between. This CDR3 comprises 15 residues. Germline V gene data show CDR1 as SGHRS and CDR2 as YFSETQ. The time point denotes: patch test 3, about 24 weeks after DPC sensitization. Treatment given: therapeutic diphenylcyclopropenone sensitization with weekly scalp DPC. Details on this clonotype: Its matching antigen is unknown.

Sequenced material: whole blood, taken in connection with sensitization to the hapten diphenylcyclopropenone (DPC). The chain is built from TRBV5-1 and TRBJ1-1, with D possibly matching TRBD1 (5 bases). The TCR was taken from a woman aged 50 to 60 with alopecia areata. Some clones in this sample may be carry-over from other donors' samples. CDR3 sequence (DNA): TGCGCCAGCAGCTTGCGAGGCAGTGGGACCACTGAAGCTTTCTTT. Protein product: CASSLRGSGTTEAFF.